These 26 T cell receptor beta chains share one sample of origin, sequenced in a study of cytomegalovirus exposure and HLA in healthy donors. Clones were read by immunoSEQ multiplex PCR, and TCRdb kept only the in-frame ones, dropping some. The table shows 110,000 or so clones, with 88% occurring only once. The material sequenced was PBMCs. These receptors were obtained from a man between 18 and 35 years old in good health and CMV-seropositive.

The chain has TRBV19 and TRBJ1-3; 8 positions match TRBD1. The CDR3 sequence is 14 residues long. Per germline, CDR1 LNHDA and CDR2 SQIVND (reference sequence). V dropped 6 bases and J dropped 2; count of bases not matched to a gene: 3. The CDR3 nucleotides are TGTGCCAGTAGGCAGACAGGGGCTGGAAACACCATATATTTT. Encoded protein: CASRQTGAGNTIYF.

J is TRBJ1-1 and V is TRBV27; unclear D gene. The V end lost 7 bases, the J end lost 4 bases, and 13 bases lay between the germline ends. This CDR3 is built from 13 residues. The germline V gene has CDR1 MNHEY and CDR2 SMNVEV (reference sequence). CDR3 region: CASIPFGFTEAFF. CDR3 nucleotide sequence: TGTGCCAGCATCCCCTTCGGGTTCACTGAAGCTTTCTTT.

The gene calls are TRBV18 and TRBJ1-2; D is possibly TRBD1 (6 bases). The CDR3 spans 18 residues. Germline CDR1 and CDR2: KGHSH and LQKENI. V was pared by 3 bases and J by 5 bases, with 25 bases between. CDR3 DNA: TGTGCCAGCTCACCTCCCCTCCGCCAGAACAGGGAAGTATATGGCTACACCTTC. It specifies CASSPPLRQNREVYGYTF.

This clone was recorded once. The chain is built from TRBV5-1 and TRBJ1-1; TRBD1 agrees at 12 bases. This CDR3 region has 17 residues. V shed 4 bases, J shed 4 bases, and the junction held 11 bases outside the gene matches. Looked up from germline, CDR1 is SGHRS and CDR2 is YFSETQ. CDR3 residues: CASSPRTGTGGGTEAFF. The CDR3 DNA reads as TGCGCCAGCAGCCCAAGAACCGGGACAGGGGGCGGCACTGAAGCTTTCTTT.

V usage is TRBV27 and J usage is TRBJ1-6, with 9 bases identical to TRBD1. The V gene's germline CDR1 is MNHEY and CDR2 SMNVEV (reference sequence). V trimming: 0 bases; J trimming: 6 bases; junction bases outside the gene matches: 0. The CDR3 has 15 residues. CDR3 sequence reads: CASSLSGQGNSPLHF. The CDR3 DNA follows: TGTGCCAGCAGTTTATCGGGACAGGGTAATTCACCCCTCCACTTT.

The CDR3 nucleotides read TGCGCCAGCAGCCAAAACAGGGGTAATGAAAAACTGTTTTTT. Protein: CASSQNRGNEKLFF. The chain uses TRBV4-3 and TRBJ1-4, with 7 bases fitting TRBD1. After removal of 2 bases from V and 4 bases from J, the junction contained 1 base not matched to a gene. From germline, CDR1 is LGHNA and CDR2 YSLEER. CDR3 length: 14 amino acids.

The chain uses TRBV10-3 and TRBJ1-4; D is possibly TRBD1 (6 bases). The CDR3 runs to 14 residues. V gave up 10 bases and J gave up 8 bases, with 20 bases separating them. In germline, CDR1 is ENHRY, CDR2 SYGVKD. The CDR3 loop is CASLPEGVGEKLFF. The CDR3 nucleotides are TGTGCCAGCCTTCCTGAGGGGGTGGGAGAAAAACTGTTTTTT.

The chain carries TRBV9 and TRBJ2-3, with 9 bases that match TRBD1. J lost 2 bases, V lost 2 bases, and 3 bases had no gene match. The V gene's germline CDR1 is SGDLS and CDR2 YYNGEE. The CDR3 sequence is 15 residues long. The CDR3 is CASSVWTGATDTQYF. CDR3 bases: TGTGCCAGCAGCGTCTGGACAGGGGCCACAGATACGCAGTATTTT.

V and J are TRBV10-3 and TRBJ1-2; no reliable D call. This CDR3 is built from 14 residues. CDR1 ENHRY and CDR2 SYGVKD come from the germline V gene. Deletions cut 7 bases from V and 6 bases from J, with 18 bases between. CDR3 loop: CAIMRADATHGYTF. Written as DNA, the CDR3 is TGTGCCATCATGAGAGCGGACGCCACTCATGGCTACACCTTC.

The chain links TRBV14 to TRBJ2-3; TRBD1 is a possible D gene (6 bases). The V end was cut by 4 bases, the J end by 2 bases, with 10 bases between. The CDR3 covers 14 residues. Germline-derived CDR1 and CDR2 are SGHDN and FVKESK. CDR3 sequence reads: CASSPGVFTDTQYF. For the CDR3, the DNA is TGTGCCAGCAGCCCAGGGGTGTTCACAGATACGCAGTATTTT.

The chain has TRBV28 and TRBJ2-5, with D maybe TRBD1 (6 bases). In germline, CDR1 is MDHEN, CDR2 SYDVKM. V was cut by 8 bases and J by 4 bases, with 29 bases left in between. This CDR3 comprises 18 residues. In nucleotides, the CDR3 is TGTGCCAGCTCCCCCTGGGGTATGGCGGGTAGGGGGAGAGAGACCCAGTACTTC. Translated, it gives CASSPWGMAGRGRETQYF.

This sequence joins TRBV2 and TRBJ1-3; D gene unclear. The CDR3 loop spans 14 amino acids. Looked up from germline, CDR1 is SNHLY and CDR2 is FYNNEI. Trimming removed 7 bases at V and 0 bases at J, with 10 bases between. The CDR3 sequence is CASTPTSSGNTIYF. The CDR3 nucleotides are TGTGCCAGCACCCCCACCAGCTCTGGAAACACCATATATTTT.

The rearrangement joins TRBV4-3 to TRBJ2-5; D uncertain. V was shortened by 0 bases and J by 1 base, with 9 bases between the two germline ends. The germline V gene encodes CDR1 LGHNA and CDR2 YSLEER. CDR3 size: 15 residues. CDR3 residues: CASSQDYRLQETQYF. DNA for the CDR3: TGCGCCAGCAGCCAAGATTATAGACTCCAAGAGACCCAGTACTTC.

The rearrangement links TRBV19 to TRBJ2-5; D gene ambiguous. With 4 bases removed from V and 5 bases from J, the gap between germline ends came to 5 bases. Germline V lookup: CDR1 LNHDA, CDR2 SQIVND (reference sequence). This CDR3 comprises 11 residues. CDR3 coding DNA: TGTGCCAGTAGTAGTTCGGAGACCCAGTACTTC. This gives the protein CASSSSETQYF.

This clone was counted only a few times. The V and J genes are TRBV28 and TRBJ2-7; 7 nucleotides line up with TRBD1. Germline assignment: CDR1 MDHEN and CDR2 SYDVKM. V gave up 2 bases and J gave up 0 bases; unmatched junction bases: 22. The CDR3 consists of 21 residues. As DNA, the CDR3 is TGTGCCAGCAGTTTACCCCCCCCGACAGGGAAAAAGGTGATATACTCCTACGAGCAGTACTTC. It is translated as CASSLPPPTGKKVIYSYEQYF.

The rearrangement links TRBV7-9 to TRBJ1-4, with D perhaps TRBD1 (5 bases). Germline V lookup: CDR1 SEHNR, CDR2 FQNEAQ (reference sequence). The CDR3 covers 14 residues. V dropped 3 bases and J dropped 1 base, with 6 bases sitting between them. CDR3 nucleotide sequence: TGTGCCAGCAGCTTGCAGGGAACTAATGAAAAACTGTTTTTT. Protein product: CASSLQGTNEKLFF.

The gene calls are TRBV28 and TRBJ2-2, with 8 positions matching TRBD1. CDR3 length: 17 residues. CDR1 is MDHEN and CDR2 is SYDVKM in the germline V gene. V trimming: 7 bases; J trimming: 4 bases; junction bases outside the gene matches: 14. CDR3 region: CASKLSQGASGTGELFF. CDR3 coding DNA: TGTGCCAGCAAACTAAGTCAGGGGGCGTCGGGCACCGGGGAGCTGTTTTTT.

The chain combines TRBV28 with TRBJ2-1; 11 bases line up with TRBD2. The trim removed 5 bases at V and 5 bases at J, leaving 5 bases unmatched. Germline V gives CDR1 MDHEN, CDR2 SYDVKM. The CDR3 has 15 amino acids. The CDR3 DNA is TGTGCCAGCAGTCCACCGGGACTAGCGGACAATGAGCAGTTCTTC. Its protein product is CASSPPGLADNEQFF.

In DNA form, the CDR3 reads TGTGCAAGTCGCTTAGCTCGGACAGGGTGGCAGTTCTTC. It translates to CASRLARTGWQFF. The V gene is TRBV12-2, the J gene TRBJ2-1; TRBD1 reflects the table's D call only, with no check against the DNA. TRBV12-2 is tagged as a pseudogene. CDR3 length: 13 residues.

J is TRBJ2-2 and V is TRBV4-3; TRBD1 agrees at 9 bases. V gave up 3 bases and J gave up 3 bases; unmatched junction bases: 2. The CDR3 is 15 amino acids. The germline V gene encodes CDR1 LGHNA and CDR2 YSLEER. Here the CDR3 DNA reads TGCGCCAGCAGCCAGGGGGACAGGGACACCGGGGAGCTGTTTTTT. It yields the protein CASSQGDRDTGELFF.

This clone has a single count. The chain links TRBV7-8 to TRBJ1-5, with 9 bases identical to TRBD1. CDR1 is SGHVS and CDR2 is FQNEAQ in the germline V gene. The CDR3 sequence is 15 residues long. Trimming removed 5 bases from V and 4 bases from J; junction bases left unmatched: 6. The CDR3 sequence is CASSTSGTGNQPQHF. The CDR3 nucleotides read TGTGCCAGCAGCACCTCCGGGACAGGGAATCAGCCCCAGCATTTT.

The rearrangement links TRBV4-1 to TRBJ2-4; the D gene is possibly TRBD1 (5 bases). This CDR3 has 17 residues. Looked up from germline, CDR1 is MGHRA and CDR2 is YSYEKL. The CDR3 nucleotides read TGCGCTTCCAGGGTGACTGTTGAAAGCCTAGCCAAAAACATTCAGTACTTC. Translated, it gives CASRVTVESLAKNIQYF.

V gene TRBV4-3 combines with J gene TRBJ2-7, with D tentatively TRBD1 (6 bases). Trimming stripped 1 base from V and 2 bases from J, with 12 bases between. The CDR3 loop spans 15 amino acids. Germline V gene data show CDR1 as LGHNA and CDR2 as YSLEER. CDR3 amino acids: CASSQGRDIAYEQYF. The CDR3 DNA reads as TGCGCCAGCAGCCAAGGACGGGACATAGCCTACGAGCAGTACTTC.

The V gene is TRBV11-2, the J gene TRBJ2-1; D is ambiguous. Germline CDR1 is SGHAT and CDR2 is FQNNGV. Trimming removed 1 base from V and 7 bases from J, with 11 bases in between. This CDR3 has 14 amino acids. CDR3 loop: CASSLVARANEQFF. Here the CDR3 DNA reads TGTGCCAGCAGCTTAGTCGCTAGAGCTAATGAGCAGTTCTTC.

The chain joins TRBV19 to TRBJ2-3, with a weak D call TRBD1 (5 bases). There are 13 residues in the CDR3. The V end lost 5 bases, the J end lost 4 bases, and 10 bases lay between the germline ends. Germline loops: CDR1 LNHDA, CDR2 SQIVND (reference sequence). CDR3 loop: CASSFRQSDTQYF. The CDR3 bases are TGTGCCAGTAGTTTCAGACAGTCAGATACGCAGTATTTT.

The rearrangement uses TRBV29-1 and TRBJ2-5, with a tentative D call TRBD1 (6 bases). The germline V and J ends were trimmed by 7 bases and 2 bases, with 17 bases remaining between them. Germline V gene lookup returns CDR1 SQVTM and CDR2 ANQGSEA. The CDR3 is made up of 14 amino acids. DNA of the CDR3: TGCAGCGCTTACTCGGGACACCTACAAGAGACCCAGTACTTC. Its translation is CSAYSGHLQETQYF.